The TCR beta chain under discussion was sequenced for a study of T cell responses to AZD1222 COVID-19 vaccine (dated by TCRdb to 2020 to 2023). For the study in its entirety: A total of 233 trial participants underwent TCR sequencing, of whom about 210 received two doses of AZD1222 and some 26 received two doses of the MenACWY control vaccine. Trial participants were enrolled by age into subgroups of 18-55, 56-69 and 70-plus years, and around 150, 28 and 57 TCR-sequenced participants, respectively, were included in these subgroups.

Beyond this particular receptor, the publication reports: The vaccine-associated CD4 TCRs covered the entire spike protein, and the dominant responses fell in regions 160-218 and 743-854. Epitopes outside the regions mutated in the B.1.351 and B.1.1.7 variants were reportedly recognized by nearly half of the unique spike-specific TCRs. After two AZD1222 doses, both the breadth and the depth of spike-specific TCRs were significantly higher than at day 0 and than in MenACWY recipients. In the small 56-69-year group, the increase in depth fell short of significance, most likely because of low power. No day 14 peak-response samples were available, so repertoires were characterized only after the peak T cell response. Conclusions about previously exposed vaccinees are limited, since just five to seven AZD1222 recipients were seropositive for SARS-CoV-2 at baseline. Participants were mostly white British, with more females than males. The authors suggested clonal diversity may have been underestimated.

The CDR3 regions of human TCRbeta chains were analyzed by immunosequencing. For the original study's pipeline: TCRs in the repertoires were matched against a reference library of SARS-CoV-2-specific TCRs that had been generated with the MIRA antigen-specificity platform. Breadth meant the fraction of unique TCRs that were SARS-CoV-2-associated, whereas depth meant the fraction of total T cells that were SARS-CoV-2-associated. Each spike-specific TCR was assigned to its reactive spike region and to a CD4 or CD8 class using the MIRA data. Log10-transformed breadth and depth values were compared by one-way ANOVA with Sidak's multiple comparisons tests. In its TCRdb copy, this immuneACCESS table keeps in-frame sequences only and misses some clones. Where compared with another copy, unresolved V genes explain less than half of these, and the others have no known cause. V and J calls plus clone size are reproduced from that table; the DNA served to infer D and trimming. This sample has roughly 180,000 clones in its table, and around 93% of those were observed once. Under 1.1% of the sample is taken by the ten largest.

This specimen's time point label, interpreted: about 28 days (+/-7) after the second vaccine dose. In the paper's terms, the treatment or condition label means: meningococcal conjugate vaccine given as trial control. The vaccinee samples were drawn from two UK trials, COV001 and COV002, one of which was a single-blind randomized controlled phase 2/3 trial testing AZD1222 (ChAdOx1 nCoV-19) in healthy adults. For TCRbeta chain sequencing, PBMC samples were collected from trial participants at day 0 and at day 28 after the second dose. Spanning cysteine to phenylalanine, the CDR3 consists of 14 amino acids. Solely the CDR3 DNA is kept, with 42 bases framed from the first base. V and J are trimmed by 2 bases and 8 bases, and the gene matches miss 6 bases of the junction. According to the germline V gene, CDR1 reads MNHEY and CDR2 reads SVGEGT. Remarks on this clone: The clone's antigen remains unknown. No base quality values were provided; no much bigger clone lies one nucleotide off.

This receptor was obtained from an adult who received the MenACWY meningococcal vaccine as a control. The specimen was peripheral blood, collected 28 days after the second dose of the MenACWY control vaccine. The rearranged segments are TRBV6-2 or TRBV6-3 and TRBJ1-2; a stretch of 9 junction bases matches TRBD1. The nucleotide sequence reads as follows: TGTGCCAGCAGTTACCCGGGGACAGGGTACGGCTACACCTTC. This codes for CASSYPGTGYGYTF.